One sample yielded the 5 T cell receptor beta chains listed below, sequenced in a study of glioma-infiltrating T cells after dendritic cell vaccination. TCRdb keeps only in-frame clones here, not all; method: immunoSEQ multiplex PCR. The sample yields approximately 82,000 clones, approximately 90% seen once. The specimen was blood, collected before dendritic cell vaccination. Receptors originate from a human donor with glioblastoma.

The CDR3 region is CASSRTGTGAYEQYF. The CDR3 DNA reads as TGCGCCAGCAGCCGAACCGGGACAGGGGCCTACGAGCAGTACTTC. The chain has TRBV4-1 and TRBJ2-7, with 10 bases that match TRBD1. V shed 4 bases and J 2 bases; nucleotides not matched to a gene: 5. The CDR3 covers 15 residues. The germline V gene has CDR1 MGHRA and CDR2 YSYEKL.

The CDR3 spells CASSPSGGESNEQFF. The CDR3 DNA reads as TGTGCCAGCAGCCCTAGCGGGGGGGAATCCAATGAGCAGTTCTTC. This sequence joins TRBV6-4 and TRBJ2-1; 12 nucleotides agree with TRBD2. The germline V gene encodes CDR1 MRHNA and CDR2 SNTAGT. There are 15 residues in the CDR3. V shed 6 bases, J shed 6 bases, and the junction held 6 bases outside the gene matches.

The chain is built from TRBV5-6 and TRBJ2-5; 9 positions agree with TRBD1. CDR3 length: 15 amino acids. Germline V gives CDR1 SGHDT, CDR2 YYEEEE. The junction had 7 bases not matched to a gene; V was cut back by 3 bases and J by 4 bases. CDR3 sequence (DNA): TGTGCCAGCAGCTGGGGACAGGGAGGGCGAGAGACCCAGTACTTC. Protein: CASSWGQGGRETQYF.

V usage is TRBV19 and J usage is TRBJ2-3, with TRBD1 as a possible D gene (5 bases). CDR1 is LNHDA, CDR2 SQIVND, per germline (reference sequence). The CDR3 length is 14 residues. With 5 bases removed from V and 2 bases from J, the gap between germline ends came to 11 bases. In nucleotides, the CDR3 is TGTGCCAGTAGTTCAGGGTCCCACACAGATACGCAGTATTTT. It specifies CASSSGSHTDTQYF.

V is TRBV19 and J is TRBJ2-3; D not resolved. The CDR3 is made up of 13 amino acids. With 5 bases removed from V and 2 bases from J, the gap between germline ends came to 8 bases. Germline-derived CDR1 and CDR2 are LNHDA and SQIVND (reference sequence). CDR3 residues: CASSAADTDTQYF. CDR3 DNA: TGTGCCAGTAGTGCGGCGGACACAGATACGCAGTATTTT.